Shown below are 5 T cell receptor beta chains from a single sample sequenced in a study of beta chain features in type 1 diabetes (dated by TCRdb to about 2018). Antigen specificity for these receptors is unknown. Findings and caveats that apply to the study as a whole: In all four CD4+ subsets, TCRB CDR3 length was moderately but significantly shorter in type 1 diabetes patients.

The library was produced with the immunoSEQ multiplex PCR assay. The entire amount of isolated RNA was reverse transcribed using the High Capacity cDNA Reverse Transcription Kit, so the sequenced TCRB transcripts were expressed ones. TCRdb mirrors the immuneACCESS table, restricted to in-frame sequences. Some clones are absent from its copies; in checked studies, under half trace to an unresolved V gene, and the reason for the others is unknown. A total of about 660,000 clones appear in this sample, 11% to 15% of them only once. The ten most abundant clones make up less than 0.04% of the sample. The specimen sequenced was naive CD4+ T cells from blood. The intended sense of this specimen's cell subset or site label: true naive CD4+ T cells. The receptors originated from a man between 18 and 35 years old with type 1 diabetes.

The chain couples TRBV9 to TRBJ2-1, with 9 bases aligning to TRBD2. Germline CDR1 is SGDLS and CDR2 is YYNGEE. The CDR3 runs to 16 residues. V shed 4 bases, J shed 5 bases, and the junction held 10 bases outside the gene matches. The CDR3 bases are TGTGCCAGCAGCTCAAAGGGCGGGAGGGCCAACAATGAGCAGTTCTTC. Translation: CASSSKGGRANNEQFF.

The chain is built from TRBV7-9 and TRBJ2-7; D unclear. The germline gives CDR1 SEHNR, CDR2 FQNEAQ (reference sequence). The CDR3 loop spans 16 amino acids. Trimming removed 5 bases from V and 0 bases from J, with 17 bases in between. DNA of the CDR3: TGTGCCAGCAGCCCTTTCGGAACACAGAACTCCTACGAGCAGTACTTC. Amino acid sequence: CASSPFGTQNSYEQYF.

The rearrangement uses TRBV7-7 and TRBJ2-3; 11 bases fit TRBD1. Germline CDR1 SSHAT, CDR2 FNYEAQ (reference sequence). The CDR3 is 15 amino acids. Here the CDR3 DNA reads TGTGCTAGCGGACCCGGACAGGGGGCCGCAGATACGCAGTATTTT. This codes for CASGPGQGAADTQYF.

This clone was observed a few times. The chain is built from TRBV4-2 and TRBJ2-1; 7 bases are shared with TRBD1. The CDR3 is 17 amino acids. The J segment lost 2 bases and the V segment lost 0 bases, leaving 7 bases of the junction unmatched. Germline loops: CDR1 LGHNA, CDR2 YNFKEQ. The CDR3 bases are TGTGCCAGCAGCCAAGATCCTAGGCAGGGGGCCTACAATGAGCAGTTCTTC. Residues: CASSQDPRQGAYNEQFF.

The chain uses TRBV6-5 and TRBJ1-2; the match to TRBD1 covers 7 bases. V gave up 2 bases and J gave up 5 bases; unmatched junction bases: 5. Germline-derived CDR1 and CDR2 are MNHEY and SVGAGI. The CDR3 loop spans 14 amino acids. CDR3 sequence reads: CASSYGDSSYGYTF. The DNA of the CDR3 is TGTGCCAGCAGTTACGGGGACAGTTCATATGGCTACACCTTC.